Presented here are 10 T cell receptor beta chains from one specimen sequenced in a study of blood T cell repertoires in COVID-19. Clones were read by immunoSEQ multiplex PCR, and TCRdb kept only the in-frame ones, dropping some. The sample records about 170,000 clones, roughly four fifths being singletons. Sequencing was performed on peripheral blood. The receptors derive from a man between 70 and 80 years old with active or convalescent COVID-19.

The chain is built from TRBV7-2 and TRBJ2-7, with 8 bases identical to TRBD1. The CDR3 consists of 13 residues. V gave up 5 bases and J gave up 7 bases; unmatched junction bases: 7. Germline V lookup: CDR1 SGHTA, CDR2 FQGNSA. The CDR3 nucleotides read TGTGCCAGCAGCCCGGGACAGGCTCAGGAGCAGTACTTC. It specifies CASSPGQAQEQYF.

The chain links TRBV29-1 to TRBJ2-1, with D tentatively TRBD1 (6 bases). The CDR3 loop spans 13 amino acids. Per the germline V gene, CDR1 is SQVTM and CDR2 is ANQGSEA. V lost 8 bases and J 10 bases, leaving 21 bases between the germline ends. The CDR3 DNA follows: TGCAGCTTAGGACAGCCCTCGTCTGGGGAGCAGTTCTTC. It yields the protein CSLGQPSSGEQFF.

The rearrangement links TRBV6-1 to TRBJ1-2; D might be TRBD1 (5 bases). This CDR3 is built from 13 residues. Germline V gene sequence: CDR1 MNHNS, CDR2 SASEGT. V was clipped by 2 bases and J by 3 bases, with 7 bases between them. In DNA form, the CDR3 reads TGTGCCAGCAGTGAATCGACAGACTATGGCTACACCTTC. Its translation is CASSESTDYGYTF.

Here the CDR3 reads CASSHSPGGSYEQYF. In DNA form, the CDR3 reads TGCGCCAGCAGCCACTCTCCGGGGGGTTCCTACGAGCAGTACTTC. The chain uses TRBV4-3 and TRBJ2-7; 7 bases fit TRBD2. The CDR3 spans 15 residues. J was trimmed by 1 base and V by 3 bases; bases with no gene match: 6. Per germline, CDR1 LGHNA and CDR2 YSLEER.

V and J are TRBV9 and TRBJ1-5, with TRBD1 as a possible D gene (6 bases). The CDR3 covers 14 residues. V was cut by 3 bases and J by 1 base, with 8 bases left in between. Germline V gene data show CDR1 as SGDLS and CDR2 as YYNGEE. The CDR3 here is CASSAGESNQPQHF. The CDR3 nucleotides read TGTGCCAGCAGCGCAGGGGAGAGCAATCAGCCCCAGCATTTT.

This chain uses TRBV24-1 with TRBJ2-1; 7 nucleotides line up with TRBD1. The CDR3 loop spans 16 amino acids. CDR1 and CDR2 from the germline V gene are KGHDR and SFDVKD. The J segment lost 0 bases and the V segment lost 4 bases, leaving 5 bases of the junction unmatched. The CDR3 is CATSETTGNSYNEQFF. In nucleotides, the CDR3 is TGTGCCACCAGTGAAACGACAGGGAACTCCTACAATGAGCAGTTCTTC.

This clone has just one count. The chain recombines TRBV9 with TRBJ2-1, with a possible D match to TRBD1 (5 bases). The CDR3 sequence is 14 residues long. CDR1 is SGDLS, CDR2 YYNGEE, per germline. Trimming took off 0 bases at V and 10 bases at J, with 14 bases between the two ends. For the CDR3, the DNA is TGTGCCAGCAGCGTAGCCCCTGGGGCAGGAGAGCAGTTCTTC. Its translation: CASSVAPGAGEQFF.

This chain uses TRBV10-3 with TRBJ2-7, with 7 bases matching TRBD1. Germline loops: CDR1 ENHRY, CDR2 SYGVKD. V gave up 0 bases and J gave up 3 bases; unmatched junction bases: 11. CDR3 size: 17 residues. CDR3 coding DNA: TGTGCCATCAGTGAGTCGGGAAAGGGACAGACTTTCTACGAGCAGTACTTC. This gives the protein CAISESGKGQTFYEQYF.

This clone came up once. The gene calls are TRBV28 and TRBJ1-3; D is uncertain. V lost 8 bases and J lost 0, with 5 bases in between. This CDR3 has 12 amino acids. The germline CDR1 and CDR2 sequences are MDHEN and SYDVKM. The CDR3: CASRSSGNTIYF. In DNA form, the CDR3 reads TGTGCCAGCCGGAGCTCTGGAAACACCATATATTTT. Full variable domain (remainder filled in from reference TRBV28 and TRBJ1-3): DVKVTQSSRYLVKRTGEKVFLECVQDMDHENMFWYRQDPGLGLRLIYFSYDVKMKEKGDIPEGYSVSREKKERFSLILESASTNQTSMYLCASRSSGNTIYFGEGSWLTVV.

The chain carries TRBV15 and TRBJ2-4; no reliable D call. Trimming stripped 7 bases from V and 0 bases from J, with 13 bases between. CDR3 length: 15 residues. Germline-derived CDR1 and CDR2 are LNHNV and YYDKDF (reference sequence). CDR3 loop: CATNRGQQAKNIQYF. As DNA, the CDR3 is TGTGCCACCAATCGTGGGCAGCAAGCCAAAAACATTCAGTACTTC.